This T cell receptor (beta chain) was sequenced for a study of T cells in localized non-small cell lung cancer. Produced via immunoSEQ multiplex PCR; TCRdb's table is partial and in-frame only. Of about 3,700 clones listed, roughly 25% are singletons. The receptor was isolated from a woman between 35 and 75 years old with stage I lung adenocarcinoma. The source material was lung tumor tissue, sampled before any cancer treatment.

The CDR3 sequence: CASSVDQGVPSNEKLFF. CDR3 nucleotide sequence: TGTGCCAGCAGCGTAGATCAGGGGGTCCCTTCGAATGAAAAACTGTTTTTT. The chain joins TRBV9 to TRBJ1-4; 7 nucleotides line up with TRBD1. The CDR3 has 17 amino acids. Losses at the gene ends were 0 bases for V and 5 bases for J; bases not matched to a gene: 10. The V gene's germline CDR1 is SGDLS and CDR2 YYNGEE.